This entry describes one T cell receptor (beta chain). Its specificity is not known. The data originate from a study of cytomegalovirus exposure and HLA in healthy donors. Notes on the study in general: Most TCR sequences proved rare, with some public TCRs found in many donors.

Although they were nominally healthy when sampled, donors likely had unrecorded immune exposures. PCR employed 60 Vbeta and 13 Jbeta primers. Libraries were prepared by immunoSEQ multiplex PCR; TCRdb keeps only in-frame clonotypes and omits some of them. In the table there are 140,000 to 150,000 clones, about 8.9% of which are singletons. The V and J ends lost 4 bases and 6 bases respectively, with 15 bases between them. This CDR3 comprises 14 residues. The germline V gene has CDR1 SGHKS and CDR2 YYEKEE (reference sequence). The receptor was isolated from a man aged 50-59 years in good health and CMV-seronegative. The gene calls are TRBV5-5 and TRBJ2-3; D not resolved. The sample was PBMCs. CDR3 DNA: TGTGCCAGCAGCCCGTCCCCAACGGAGGATACGCAGTATTTT. Protein: CASSPSPTEDTQYF.